These 7 T cell receptor beta chains share one sample of origin, sequenced in a study of T cell responses to AZD1222 COVID-19 vaccine. This table comes from immunoSEQ multiplex PCR, and its TCRdb copy is limited to in-frame clones, with some not included. The table records some 97,000 clones, about 87% of them present only once. The specimen was peripheral blood, collected on day 0 of MenACWY control vaccination. Receptors originate from an adult in good health.

A single count supports this clone. The chain has TRBV5-4 and TRBJ2-3, with TRBD2 matching over 10 bases. The CDR3 runs 16 residues. V dropped 0 bases and J dropped 3; count of bases not matched to a gene: 4. CDR1 is SGHNT, CDR2 YYREEE, per germline (reference sequence). The CDR3 DNA reads as TGTGCCAGCAGCTTGGGGCTAGCGGGAGTTACAGATACGCAGTATTTT. It is translated as CASSLGLAGVTDTQYF.

This clone showed up just once. The chain uses TRBV3-1 (or the pseudogene TRBV3-2) and TRBJ2-3; TRBD2 might be the D (5 bases). The CDR3 length is 17 residues. Germline lookup yields CDR1 LGHDT and CDR2 YNNKEL (reference sequence). The V end was cut by 1 base, the J end by 2 bases, with 16 bases between. Here the CDR3 DNA reads TGTGCCAGCAGCCAAGTGAGAGGGATAGGGAACACAGATACGCAGTATTTT. It specifies CASSQVRGIGNTDTQYF.

The chain carries TRBV30 and TRBJ1-1, with D perhaps TRBD1 (5 bases). This CDR3 has 14 amino acids. Germline CDR1 and CDR2: GTSNPN and SVGIG (reference sequence). V was trimmed by 2 bases and J by 0 bases, leaving 10 bases between them. The CDR3 loop reads CAWSRDGLNTEAFF. CDR3 in DNA: TGTGCCTGGAGTAGGGACGGCCTGAACACTGAAGCTTTCTTT.

The chain links TRBV4-1 to TRBJ1-2; no definite D call. The length of the CDR3 is 15 residues. Trimming pared 2 bases from V and 4 bases from J, leaving 14 bases between. Germline V CDR1 and CDR2: MGHRA, YSYEKL. The CDR3 loop is CASSQPPRGVYGYTF. DNA for the CDR3: TGCGCCAGCAGCCAACCCCCACGCGGAGTCTATGGCTACACCTTC.

V is TRBV7-9 and J is TRBJ2-4, with D uncertain. Germline-derived CDR1 and CDR2 are SEHNR and FQNEAQ (reference sequence). This CDR3 region has 14 residues. Trimming removed 5 bases from V and 1 base from J, with 9 bases in between. CDR3 region: CASSVPGAKNIQYF. In DNA form, the CDR3 reads TGTGCCAGCAGCGTACCCGGGGCCAAAAACATTCAGTACTTC.

V is TRBV5-1 and J is TRBJ2-5; 7 positions agree with TRBD1. The germline V gene has CDR1 SGHRS and CDR2 YFSETQ. The ends lost 3 bases at V and 5 bases at J; junction bases unmatched: 7. The CDR3 length is 14 residues. CDR3 in DNA: TGCGCCAGCAGCTCGAAGACAGGGCTGGAGACCCAGTACTTC. Amino acids: CASSSKTGLETQYF. The full variable domain, with the rest looked up from reference TRBV5-1 and TRBJ2-5, is KAGVTQTPRYLIKTRGQQVTLSCSPISGHRSVSWYQQTPGQGLQFLFEYFSETQRNKGNFPGRFSGRQFSNSRSEMNVSTLELGDSALYLCASSSKTGLETQYFGPGTRLLVL.

This sequence joins TRBV13 and TRBJ2-7, with D perhaps given as TRBD1 or TRBD2 (5 bases each). This CDR3 comprises 13 residues. The V end lost 8 bases, the J end lost 0 bases, and 11 bases lay between the germline ends. Germline CDR1 PRHDT, CDR2 FYEKMQ (reference sequence). This CDR3 reads CASGTYSSYEQYF. In nucleotides, the CDR3 is TGTGCCAGCGGGACGTACAGCTCCTACGAGCAGTACTTC.